Below, one T cell receptor beta chain is given with its context. Primers included in the PCR were 60 Vbeta and 13 Jbeta primers. Data came from immunoSEQ multiplex PCR; TCRdb stores just in-frame clones and leaves some out. The data show some 220,000 clones, approximately 85% seen once. These data come from a study of cytomegalovirus exposure and HLA in healthy donors. CDR1 and CDR2 (germline): GTSNPN, SVGIG (reference sequence). The V end was cut by 4 bases, the J end by 7 bases, with 19 bases between. The CDR3 contains 14 residues. J is TRBJ1-2 and V is TRBV30; tentatively, D is TRBD1 (6 bases). Sample: PBMCs. The TCR was taken from a girl between 2 and 10 years old in good health and CMV-seronegative. CDR3 sequence reads: CAWMPVGGAVGYTF. CDR3 nucleotides: TGTGCCTGGATGCCCGTAGGGGGGGCGGTTGGCTACACCTTC.